What follows are 7 T cell receptor beta chains derived from one specimen sequenced in a study of sequential checkpoint blockade in melanoma. Some clones are missing from TCRdb's copy, which holds only in-frame ones; the method was immunoSEQ multiplex PCR. The data contain about 30,000 clones, about 89% of them singletons. Stated treatment: randomized to nivolumab then ipilimumab (arm A) or the reverse (arm B). Here the sequenced sample was CD8+ T cells sorted from blood (inferred from file names), taken from a patient given nivolumab and ipilimumab in sequence. Every receptor here comes from a human donor with melanoma.

This rearrangement joins TRBV5-6 to TRBJ1-1; TRBD1 is a possible D gene (5 bases). CDR1 and CDR2 (germline): SGHDT, YYEEEE. The V end was cut by 7 bases, the J end by 1 base, with 11 bases between. The CDR3 totals 13 residues. The CDR3 loop reads CASHETGNTEAFF. The CDR3 DNA is TGTGCCAGCCATGAAACAGGGAACACTGAAGCTTTCTTT.

The chain carries TRBV6-1 and TRBJ2-5; perhaps TRBD1 as D (5 bases). The germline V and J ends were trimmed by 0 bases and 0 bases, with 11 bases remaining between them. Per the germline V gene, CDR1 is MNHNS and CDR2 is SASEGT. This CDR3 contains 16 residues. The CDR3 protein is CASSEATAWYQETQYF. The CDR3 DNA follows: TGTGCCAGCAGTGAAGCGACAGCTTGGTACCAAGAGACCCAGTACTTC.

This clone was seen a single time. The CDR3 DNA reads as TGTGCCAGCAGTTCCCCAAGGACTAGCGGACCCCAGGAGCAGTACTTC. As protein: CASSSPRTSGPQEQYF. This chain links TRBV7-2 with TRBJ2-7; 10 bases agree with TRBD2. The CDR3 sequence is 16 residues long. Germline values: CDR1 SGHTA, CDR2 FQGNSA. J gave up 7 bases and V 6 bases, and 15 bases lay outside the gene matches.

This chain links TRBV10-3 with TRBJ2-7; possibly TRBD1 for D (7 bases). Trimming took 0 bases from V and 2 from J, leaving 11 bases between them. The CDR3 is 15 residues long. Looked up from germline, CDR1 is ENHRY and CDR2 is SYGVKD. The DNA for the CDR3 is TGTGCCATCAGTGAGTCCAGGGGGGCCCCCTACGAGCAGTACTTC. It is translated as CAISESRGAPYEQYF.

V is TRBV27 and J is TRBJ2-7; TRBD2 matches at 8 bases. Per the germline V gene, CDR1 is MNHEY and CDR2 is SMNVEV (reference sequence). V was pared by 3 bases and J by 4 bases, with 8 bases of the junction left unmatched. This CDR3 spans 15 amino acids. The DNA for the CDR3 is TGTGCCAGCAGTTTCCTAGCGGGTACACGTTACGAGCAGTACTTC. Amino acid sequence: CASSFLAGTRYEQYF.

The CDR3 nucleotides read TGCGCCAGCAGCGTGACTAGTTCAGAGACCCAGTACTTC. It encodes CASSVTSSETQYF. The chain combines TRBV5-1 with TRBJ2-5; D might be TRBD2 (6 bases). Looked up from germline, CDR1 is SGHRS and CDR2 is YFSETQ. This CDR3 is 13 amino acids long. V was shortened by 4 bases and J by 4 bases, with 11 bases between the two germline ends.

This clone appeared a few times. This rearrangement joins TRBV4-3 to TRBJ1-1; D not resolved. Germline V gives CDR1 LGHNA, CDR2 YSLEER. V gave up 1 base and J gave up 4 bases, with 10 bases separating them. The CDR3 has 14 amino acids. The CDR3 region is CASSQGLRSTEAFF. The CDR3, as DNA: TGCGCCAGCAGCCAAGGCCTGAGGAGCACTGAAGCTTTCTTT.